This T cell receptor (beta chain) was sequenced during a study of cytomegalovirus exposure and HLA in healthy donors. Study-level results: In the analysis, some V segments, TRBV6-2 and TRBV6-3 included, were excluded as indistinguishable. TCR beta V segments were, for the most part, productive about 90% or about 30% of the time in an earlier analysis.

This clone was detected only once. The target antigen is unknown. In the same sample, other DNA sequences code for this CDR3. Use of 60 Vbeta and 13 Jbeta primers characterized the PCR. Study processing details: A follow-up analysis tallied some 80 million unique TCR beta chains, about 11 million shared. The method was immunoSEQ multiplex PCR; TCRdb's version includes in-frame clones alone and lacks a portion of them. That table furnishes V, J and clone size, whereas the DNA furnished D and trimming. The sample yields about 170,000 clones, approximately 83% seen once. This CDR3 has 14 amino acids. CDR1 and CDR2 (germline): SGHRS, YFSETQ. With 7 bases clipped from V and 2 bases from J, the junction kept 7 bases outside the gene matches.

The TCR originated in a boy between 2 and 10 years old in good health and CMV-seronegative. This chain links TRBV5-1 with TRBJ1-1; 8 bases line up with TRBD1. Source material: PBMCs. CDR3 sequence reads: CASSLAGGNTEAFF. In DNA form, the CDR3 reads TGCGCCAGCTCTCTCGCAGGGGGCAACACTGAAGCTTTCTTT.